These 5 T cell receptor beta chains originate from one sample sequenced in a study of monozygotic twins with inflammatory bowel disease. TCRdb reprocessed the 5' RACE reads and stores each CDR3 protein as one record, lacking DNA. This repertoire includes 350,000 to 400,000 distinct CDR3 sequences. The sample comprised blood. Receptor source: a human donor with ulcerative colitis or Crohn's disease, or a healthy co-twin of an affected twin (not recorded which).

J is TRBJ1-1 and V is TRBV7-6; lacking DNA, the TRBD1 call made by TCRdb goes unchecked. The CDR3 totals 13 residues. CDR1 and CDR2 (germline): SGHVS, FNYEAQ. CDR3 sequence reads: CASSFQGKSEAFF.

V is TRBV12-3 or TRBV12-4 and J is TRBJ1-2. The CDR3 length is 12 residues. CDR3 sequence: CASSLLGYGYTF.

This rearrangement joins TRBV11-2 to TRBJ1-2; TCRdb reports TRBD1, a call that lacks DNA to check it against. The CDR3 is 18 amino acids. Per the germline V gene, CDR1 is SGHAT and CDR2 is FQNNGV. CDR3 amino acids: CASSSQGRQSPTNYGYTF.

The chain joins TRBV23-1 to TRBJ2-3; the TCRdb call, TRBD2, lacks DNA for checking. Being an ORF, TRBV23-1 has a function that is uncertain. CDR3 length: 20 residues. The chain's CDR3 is CASSQSMLANTHFSTDTQYF.

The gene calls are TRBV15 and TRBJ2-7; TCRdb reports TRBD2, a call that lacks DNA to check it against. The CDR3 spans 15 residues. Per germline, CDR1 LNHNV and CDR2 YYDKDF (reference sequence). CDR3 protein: CATSRESGGLDEQYF.